The clone carrying this TCR beta chain was found once. Source study methods: Reference gene primer amplification yielded estimated nucleated cell counts. Profiling relied on immunoSEQ multiplex PCR, and the TCRdb table lists in-frame clones only, not all of them. The D gene and trimming were derived from the DNA, and the V and J assignments and clone size from that table. Among over 200,000 clones, about 90% were seen once, and the ten largest hold roughly 2.5%. The data are from a study of blood T cell repertoires in COVID-19. Looking at the study overall: Acute-phase and convalescent COVID-19 samples originated in the United States, Italy and Spain. The cDNA or gDNA used as material had been derived from T cells, B-cell-depleted T cells, or PBMCs.

Trimming removed 0 bases at V and 0 bases at J, with 12 bases between. This CDR3 is built from 16 residues. Germline V gene lookup returns CDR1 SGHDT and CDR2 YYEEEE. The chain links TRBV5-6 to TRBJ1-2, with D tentatively TRBD1 (5 bases). This sequence was found in a woman aged 55-75 years with acute or convalescent COVID-19. Input material: peripheral blood. The CDR3 DNA follows: TGTGCCAGCAGCTTGGTCAGGGCATCTACTAACTATGGCTACACCTTC. Translated, it gives CASSLVRASTNYGYTF.